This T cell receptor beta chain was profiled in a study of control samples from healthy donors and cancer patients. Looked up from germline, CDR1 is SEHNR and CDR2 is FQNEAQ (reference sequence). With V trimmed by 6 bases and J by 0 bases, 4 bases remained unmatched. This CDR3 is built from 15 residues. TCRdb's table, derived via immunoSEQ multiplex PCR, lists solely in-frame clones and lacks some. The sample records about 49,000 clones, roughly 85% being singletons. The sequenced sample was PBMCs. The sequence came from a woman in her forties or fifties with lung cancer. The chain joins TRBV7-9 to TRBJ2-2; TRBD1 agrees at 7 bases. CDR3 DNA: TGTGCCAGCAGTGCCGACAGGGCGAACACCGGGGAGCTGTTTTTT. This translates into CASSADRANTGELFF.